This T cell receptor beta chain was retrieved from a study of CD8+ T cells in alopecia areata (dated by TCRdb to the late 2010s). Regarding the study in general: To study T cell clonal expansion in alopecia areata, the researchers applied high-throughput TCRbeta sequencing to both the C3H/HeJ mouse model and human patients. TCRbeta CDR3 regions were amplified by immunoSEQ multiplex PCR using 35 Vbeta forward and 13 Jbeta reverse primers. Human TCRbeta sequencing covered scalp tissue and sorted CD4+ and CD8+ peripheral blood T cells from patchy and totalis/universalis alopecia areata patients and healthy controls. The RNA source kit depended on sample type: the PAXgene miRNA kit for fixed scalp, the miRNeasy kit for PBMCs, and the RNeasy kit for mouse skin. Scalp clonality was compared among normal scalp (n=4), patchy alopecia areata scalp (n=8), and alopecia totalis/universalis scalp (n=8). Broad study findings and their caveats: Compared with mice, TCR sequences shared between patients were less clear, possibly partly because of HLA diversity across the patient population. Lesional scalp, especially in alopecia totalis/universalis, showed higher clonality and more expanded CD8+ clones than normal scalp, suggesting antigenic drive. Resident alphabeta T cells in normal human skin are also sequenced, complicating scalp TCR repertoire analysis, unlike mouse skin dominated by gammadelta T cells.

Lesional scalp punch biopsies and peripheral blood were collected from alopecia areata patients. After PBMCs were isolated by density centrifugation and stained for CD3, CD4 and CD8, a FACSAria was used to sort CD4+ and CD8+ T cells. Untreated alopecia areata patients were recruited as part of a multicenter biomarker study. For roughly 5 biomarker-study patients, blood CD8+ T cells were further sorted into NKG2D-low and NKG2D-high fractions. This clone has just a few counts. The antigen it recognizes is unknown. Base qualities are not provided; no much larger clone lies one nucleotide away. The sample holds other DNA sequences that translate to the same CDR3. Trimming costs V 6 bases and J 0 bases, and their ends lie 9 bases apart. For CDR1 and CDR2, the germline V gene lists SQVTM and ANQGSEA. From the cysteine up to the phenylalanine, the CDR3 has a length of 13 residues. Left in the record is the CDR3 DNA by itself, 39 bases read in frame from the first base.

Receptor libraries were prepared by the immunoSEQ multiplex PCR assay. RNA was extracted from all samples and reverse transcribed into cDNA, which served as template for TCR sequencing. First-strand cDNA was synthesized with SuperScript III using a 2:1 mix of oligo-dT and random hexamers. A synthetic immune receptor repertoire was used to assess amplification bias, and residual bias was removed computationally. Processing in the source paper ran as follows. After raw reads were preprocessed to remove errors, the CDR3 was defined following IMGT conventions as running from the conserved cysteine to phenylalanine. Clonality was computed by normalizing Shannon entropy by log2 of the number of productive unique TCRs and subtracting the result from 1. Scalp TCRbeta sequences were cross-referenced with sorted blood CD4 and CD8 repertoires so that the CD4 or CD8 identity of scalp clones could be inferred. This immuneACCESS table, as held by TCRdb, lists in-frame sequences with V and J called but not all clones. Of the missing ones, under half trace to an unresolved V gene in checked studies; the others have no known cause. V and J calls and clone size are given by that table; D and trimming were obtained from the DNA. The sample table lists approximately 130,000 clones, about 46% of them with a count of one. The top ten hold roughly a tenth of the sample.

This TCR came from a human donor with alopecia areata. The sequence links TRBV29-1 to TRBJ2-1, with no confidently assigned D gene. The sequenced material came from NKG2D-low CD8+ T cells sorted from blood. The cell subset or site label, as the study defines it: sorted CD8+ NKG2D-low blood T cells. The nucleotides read TGCAGCGTGGGCGAGAGCTCCTACAATGAGCAGTTCTTC. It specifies CSVGESSYNEQFF.